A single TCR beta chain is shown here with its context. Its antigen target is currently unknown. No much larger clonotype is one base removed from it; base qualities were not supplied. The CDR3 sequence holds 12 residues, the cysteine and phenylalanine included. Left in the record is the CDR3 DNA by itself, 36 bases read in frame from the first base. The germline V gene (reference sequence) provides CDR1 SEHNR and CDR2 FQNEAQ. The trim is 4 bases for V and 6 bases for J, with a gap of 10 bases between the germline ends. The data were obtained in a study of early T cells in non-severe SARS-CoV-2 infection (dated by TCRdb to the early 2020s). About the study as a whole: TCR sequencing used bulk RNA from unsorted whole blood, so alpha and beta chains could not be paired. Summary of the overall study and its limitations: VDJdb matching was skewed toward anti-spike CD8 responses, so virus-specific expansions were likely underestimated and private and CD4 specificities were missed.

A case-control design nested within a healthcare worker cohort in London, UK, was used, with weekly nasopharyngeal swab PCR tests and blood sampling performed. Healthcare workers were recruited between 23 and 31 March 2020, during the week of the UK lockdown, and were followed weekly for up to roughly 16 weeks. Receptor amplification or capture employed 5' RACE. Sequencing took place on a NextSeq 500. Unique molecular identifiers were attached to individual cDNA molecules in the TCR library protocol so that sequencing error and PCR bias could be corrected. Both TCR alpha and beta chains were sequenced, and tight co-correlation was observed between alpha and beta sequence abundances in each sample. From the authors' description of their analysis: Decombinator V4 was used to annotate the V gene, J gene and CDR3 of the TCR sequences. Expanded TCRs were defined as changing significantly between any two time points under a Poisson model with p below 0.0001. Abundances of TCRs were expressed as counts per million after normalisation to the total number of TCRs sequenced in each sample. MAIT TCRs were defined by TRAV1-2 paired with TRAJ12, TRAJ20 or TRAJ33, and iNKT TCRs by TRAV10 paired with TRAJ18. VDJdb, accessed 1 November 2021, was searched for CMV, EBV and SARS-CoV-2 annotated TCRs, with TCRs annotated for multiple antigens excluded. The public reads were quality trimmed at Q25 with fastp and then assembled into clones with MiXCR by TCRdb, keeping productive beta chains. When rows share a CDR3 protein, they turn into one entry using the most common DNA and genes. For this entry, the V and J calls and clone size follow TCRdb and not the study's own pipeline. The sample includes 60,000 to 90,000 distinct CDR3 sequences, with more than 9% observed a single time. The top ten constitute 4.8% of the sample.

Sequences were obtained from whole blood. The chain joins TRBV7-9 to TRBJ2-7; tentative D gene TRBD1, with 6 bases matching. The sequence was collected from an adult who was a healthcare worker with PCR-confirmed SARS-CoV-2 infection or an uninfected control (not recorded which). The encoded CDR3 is CASSYDRSEQYF. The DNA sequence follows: TGTGCCAGCAGCTACGACAGGTCCGAGCAGTACTTC.